The sequence of this T cell receptor beta chain was determined in a study of shared clonotypes between healthy human individuals. General study results and limits: Lower generation probabilities were found for non-shared clonotypes than for those shared by all four donors.

In regard to this clone: Its antigen remains unidentified.

Germline V gene data show CDR1 as SNHLY and CDR2 as FYNNEI. V dropped 2 bases and J dropped 4; count of bases not matched to a gene: 11. The CDR3 runs 18 residues. Measured with immunoSEQ multiplex PCR; TCRdb has only the in-frame clones, and not every one. This table holds 650,000 to 800,000 clones, over 60% found once. The clonotype was recovered from a woman aged 25 to 39 in good health. The sequencing sample was made of memory CD4+ T cells sorted from blood. Documented subset: CD45RA-negative fraction. The chain couples TRBV2 to TRBJ2-7, with TRBD2 matching 13 bases. CDR3 DNA: TGTGCCAGCAGTGAATGGGGCCCGTTACTAGCGGGAGGGTACGAGCAGTACTTC. Translation gives CASSEWGPLLAGGYEQYF.